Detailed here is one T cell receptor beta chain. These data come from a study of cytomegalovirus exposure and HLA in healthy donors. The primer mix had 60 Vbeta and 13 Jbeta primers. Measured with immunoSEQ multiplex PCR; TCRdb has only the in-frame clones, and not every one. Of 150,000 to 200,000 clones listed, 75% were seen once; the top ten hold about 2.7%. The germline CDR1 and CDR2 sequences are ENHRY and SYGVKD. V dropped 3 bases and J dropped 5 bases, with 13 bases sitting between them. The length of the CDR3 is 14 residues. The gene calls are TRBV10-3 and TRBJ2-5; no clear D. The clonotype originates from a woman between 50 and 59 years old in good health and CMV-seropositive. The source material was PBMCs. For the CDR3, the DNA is TGTGCCATCAGTGATTCCTCCCTGGGCGAGACCCAGTACTTC. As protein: CAISDSSLGETQYF.